The 3 T cell receptor beta chains listed next were all sequenced from one sample in a study of T cell responses to AZD1222 COVID-19 vaccine. Sequencing used immunoSEQ multiplex PCR; TCRdb keeps in-frame clones, though not all of them. This sample yields some 150,000 clones, of which approximately 87% are seen a single time; 5.5% to 6% belongs to the top ten. The specimen was peripheral blood, collected on day 0 of MenACWY control vaccination. Receptors were obtained from an adult in good health.

The chain couples TRBV14 to TRBJ2-2; D not certain. V lost 1 base to trimming and J lost 7 bases, with 16 bases between them. Germline CDR1 is SGHDN and CDR2 is FVKESK. The CDR3 sequence is 16 residues long. The CDR3, as DNA: TGTGCCAGCAGCCAAGGACCTAAGCATTACAGCGGGGAGCTGTTTTTT. This translates into CASSQGPKHYSGELFF.

The chain has TRBV6-1 and TRBJ2-1; 13 bases are a match to TRBD2. The germline V gene has CDR1 MNHNS and CDR2 SASEGT. CDR3 size: 17 residues. Unmatched junction bases numbered 7, after V lost 3 bases and J lost 5 bases. The CDR3 here is CASSDPHGTSGDNEQFF. The CDR3 coding sequence is TGTGCCAGCAGTGACCCACACGGGACTAGCGGGGACAATGAGCAGTTCTTC.

A single count supports this clone. Other DNA sequences within the sample encode an identical CDR3. This sequence joins TRBV6-5 and TRBJ1-1; D call uncertain. Trimming removed 0 bases at V and 1 base at J, with 3 bases between. Germline V gene data show CDR1 as MNHEY and CDR2 as SVGAGI. The CDR3 sequence is 13 residues long. CDR3 amino acids: CASSYSRNTEAFF. The CDR3 coding sequence is TGTGCCAGCAGTTACTCGAGGAACACTGAAGCTTTCTTT.